Shown below are 4 T cell receptor beta chains from a single sample sequenced in a study of cytomegalovirus exposure and HLA in healthy donors. The PCR ran on 60 Vbeta and 13 Jbeta primers. Method: immunoSEQ multiplex PCR; TCRdb's copy keeps in-frame clones and lacks some. The sample holds more than 100,000 clones; about three quarters are singletons and the top ten take approximately 30%. What was sequenced was PBMCs. These receptors were taken from a man aged 60-69 years in good health and CMV-seropositive.

The V call is TRBV5-4, the J call TRBJ1-5; TRBD1 matches at 7 bases. There are 13 residues in the CDR3. Trimming cost V 2 bases and J 5 bases; bases outside gene matches: 1. The V gene's germline CDR1 is SGHNT and CDR2 YYREEE (reference sequence). The CDR3 region is CASSFDRDQPQHF. The CDR3, as DNA: TGTGCCAGCAGCTTTGACAGGGATCAGCCCCAGCATTTT.

The rearrangement uses TRBV5-1 and TRBJ2-2; 12 bases are shared with TRBD2. CDR3 length: 17 residues. Germline V gives CDR1 SGHRS, CDR2 YFSETQ. Unmatched junction bases numbered 5, after V lost 2 bases and J lost 3 bases. DNA of the CDR3: TGCGCCAGCAGCTTATTTGGACTAGCGGGATACACCGGGGAGCTGTTTTTT. Residues: CASSLFGLAGYTGELFF.

The chain combines TRBV2 with TRBJ1-2; 7 positions match TRBD1. Germline V gives CDR1 SNHLY, CDR2 FYNNEI. V shed 4 bases, J shed 3 bases, and the junction held 2 bases outside the gene matches. The CDR3 runs 13 residues. CDR3 protein: CASSGDSDYGYTF. DNA for the CDR3: TGTGCCAGCAGTGGGGACAGCGACTATGGCTACACCTTC.

The rearrangement links TRBV19 to TRBJ2-1, with 7 bases matching TRBD2. CDR1 LNHDA and CDR2 SQIVND come from the germline V gene (reference sequence). This CDR3 is 15 amino acids long. V trimming: 4 bases; J trimming: 0 bases; junction bases outside the gene matches: 3. The DNA for the CDR3 is TGTGCCAGTAGTAGGGAGGGTAGCTCCTACAATGAGCAGTTCTTC. This sequence encodes CASSREGSSYNEQFF. Variable domain in full (rest from reference TRBV19 and TRBJ2-1): DGGITQSPKYLFRKEGQNVTLSCEQNLNHDAMYWYRQDPGQGLRLIYYSQIVNDFQKGDIAEGYSVSREKKESFPLTVTSAQKNPTAFYLCASSREGSSYNEQFFGPGTRLTVL.